The TCR beta chain under discussion was sequenced for a study of blood T cell repertoires in COVID-19. At the level of the study: Donors in the United States, Italy and Spain gave samples during acute or convalescent COVID-19.

V shed 0 bases and J shed 5 bases, with 12 bases lying between them. The CDR3 is made up of 15 amino acids. Germline-derived CDR1 and CDR2 are SGHRS and YFSETQ. This clone occurred once. Sequencing was performed with immunoSEQ multiplex PCR; in TCRdb, only in-frame clones are kept and a portion is missing. Counted here are under 140,000 clones, roughly 91% occurring once; the ten biggest clones make up around 3%. What was sequenced was peripheral blood. This sequence originates from a woman in her 50s with acute or convalescent COVID-19. The chain couples TRBV5-1 to TRBJ2-1, with TRBD2 as a possible D gene (6 bases). The CDR3 nucleotides read TGCGCCAGCAGCTTGGTCCTAGCGAAAAACAATGAGCAGTTCTTC. The encoded protein is CASSLVLAKNNEQFF.